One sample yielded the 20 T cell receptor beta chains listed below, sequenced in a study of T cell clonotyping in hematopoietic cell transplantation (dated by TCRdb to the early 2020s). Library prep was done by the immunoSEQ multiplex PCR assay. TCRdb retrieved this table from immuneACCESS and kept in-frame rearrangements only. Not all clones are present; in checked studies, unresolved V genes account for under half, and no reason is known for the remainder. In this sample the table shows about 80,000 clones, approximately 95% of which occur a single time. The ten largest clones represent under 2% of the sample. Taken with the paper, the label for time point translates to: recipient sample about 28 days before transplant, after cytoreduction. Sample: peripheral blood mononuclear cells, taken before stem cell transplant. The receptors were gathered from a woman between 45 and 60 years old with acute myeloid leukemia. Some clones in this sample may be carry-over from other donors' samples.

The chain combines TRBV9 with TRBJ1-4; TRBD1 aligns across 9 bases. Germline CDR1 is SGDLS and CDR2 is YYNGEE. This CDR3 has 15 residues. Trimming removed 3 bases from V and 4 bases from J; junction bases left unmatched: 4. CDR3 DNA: TGTGCCAGCAGCGAGGGACAGGGTTTTAATGAAAAACTGTTTTTT. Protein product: CASSEGQGFNEKLFF.

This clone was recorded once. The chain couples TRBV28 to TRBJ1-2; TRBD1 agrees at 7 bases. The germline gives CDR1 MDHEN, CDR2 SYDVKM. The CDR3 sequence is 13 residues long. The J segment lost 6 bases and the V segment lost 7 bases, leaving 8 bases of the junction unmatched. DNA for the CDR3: TGTGCCAGCAAAAAAGGGGGCGTGGATGGCTACACCTTC. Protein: CASKKGGVDGYTF.

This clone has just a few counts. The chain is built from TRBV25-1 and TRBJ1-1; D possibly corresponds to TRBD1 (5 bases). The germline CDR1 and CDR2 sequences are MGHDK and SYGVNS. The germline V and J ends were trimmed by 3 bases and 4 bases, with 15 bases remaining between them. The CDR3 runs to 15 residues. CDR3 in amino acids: CASSDRDVVGTEAFF. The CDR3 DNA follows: TGTGCCAGCAGTGACAGGGACGTCGTGGGCACTGAAGCTTTCTTT.

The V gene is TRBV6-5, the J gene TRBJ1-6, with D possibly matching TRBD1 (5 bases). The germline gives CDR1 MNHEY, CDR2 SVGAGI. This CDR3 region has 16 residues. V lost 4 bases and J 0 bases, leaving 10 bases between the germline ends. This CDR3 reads CASSSRGGSYNSPLHF. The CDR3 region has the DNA TGTGCCAGCAGTTCACGGGGGGGCTCCTATAATTCACCCCTCCACTTT.

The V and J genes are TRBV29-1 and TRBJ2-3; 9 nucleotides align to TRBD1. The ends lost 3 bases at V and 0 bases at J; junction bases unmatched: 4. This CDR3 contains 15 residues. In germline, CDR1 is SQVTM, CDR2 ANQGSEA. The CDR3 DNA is TGCAGCGTTGAGGGGGACAGGGCTAGCACAGATACGCAGTATTTT. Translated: CSVEGDRASTDTQYF.

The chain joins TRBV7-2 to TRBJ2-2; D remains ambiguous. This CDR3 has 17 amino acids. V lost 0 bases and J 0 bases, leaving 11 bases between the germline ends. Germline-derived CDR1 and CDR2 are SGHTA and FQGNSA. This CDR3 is CASSLALRFTNTGELFF. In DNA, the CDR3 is TGTGCCAGCAGCTTAGCGCTCCGGTTCACGAACACCGGGGAGCTGTTTTTT.

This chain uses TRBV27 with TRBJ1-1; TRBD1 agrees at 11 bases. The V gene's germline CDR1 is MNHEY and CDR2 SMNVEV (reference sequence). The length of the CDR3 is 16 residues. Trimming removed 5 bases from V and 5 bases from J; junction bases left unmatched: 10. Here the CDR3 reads CASSIRDRGRETEAFF. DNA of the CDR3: TGTGCCAGCAGTATCCGGGACAGGGGGAGGGAGACTGAAGCTTTCTTT.

DNA for the CDR3: TGCAGTCCAAATTGGCCCGCCGAAGCTTTCTTT. Its protein is CSPNWPAEAFF. The V and J genes are TRBV20-1 and TRBJ1-1; D is unclear. V was trimmed by 8 bases and J by 8 bases, leaving 15 bases between them. This CDR3 has 11 residues. Germline lookup yields CDR1 DFQATT and CDR2 SNEGSKA (reference sequence).

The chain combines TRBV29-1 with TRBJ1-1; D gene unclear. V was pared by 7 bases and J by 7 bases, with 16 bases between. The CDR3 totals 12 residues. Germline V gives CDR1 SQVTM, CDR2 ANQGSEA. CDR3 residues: CSGRSPGYEAFF. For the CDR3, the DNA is TGCAGCGGCCGGTCGCCTGGCTATGAAGCTTTCTTT.

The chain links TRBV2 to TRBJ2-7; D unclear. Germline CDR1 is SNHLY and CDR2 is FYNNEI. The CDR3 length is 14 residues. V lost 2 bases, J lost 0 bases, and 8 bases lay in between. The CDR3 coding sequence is TGTGCCAGCAGTGAATCCGAAGACTCCTACGAGCAGTACTTC. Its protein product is CASSESEDSYEQYF.

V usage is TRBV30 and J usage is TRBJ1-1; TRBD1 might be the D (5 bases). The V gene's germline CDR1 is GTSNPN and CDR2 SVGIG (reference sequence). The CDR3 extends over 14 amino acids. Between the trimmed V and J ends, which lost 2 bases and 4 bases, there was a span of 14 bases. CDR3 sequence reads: CAWSRQSRGTEAFF. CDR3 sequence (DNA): TGTGCCTGGAGTCGACAGTCTAGAGGCACTGAAGCTTTCTTT.

CDR3 DNA sequence: TGTGCCAGCAGCGTACCTGCTGGACAGGGTTGGGGTCTTGGAATGAACACTGAAGCTTTCTTT. It specifies CASSVPAGQGWGLGMNTEAFF. This chain links TRBV9 with TRBJ1-1; 8 nucleotides line up with TRBD1. The trim removed 1 base at V and 0 bases at J, leaving 20 bases unmatched. Germline V lookup: CDR1 SGDLS, CDR2 YYNGEE. The CDR3 consists of 21 residues.

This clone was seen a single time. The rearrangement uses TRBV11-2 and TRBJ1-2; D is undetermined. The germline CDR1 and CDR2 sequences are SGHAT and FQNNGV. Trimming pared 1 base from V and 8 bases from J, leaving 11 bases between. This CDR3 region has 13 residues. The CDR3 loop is CASSLGAANGYTF. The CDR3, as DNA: TGTGCCAGCAGCTTAGGCGCGGCGAACGGCTACACCTTC. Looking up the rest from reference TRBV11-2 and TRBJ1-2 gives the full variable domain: EAGVAQSPRYKIIEKRQSVAFWCNPISGHATLYWYQQILGQGPKLLIQFQNNGVVDDSQLPKDRFSAERLKGVDSTLKIQPAKLEDSAVYLCASSLGAANGYTFGSGTRLTVV.

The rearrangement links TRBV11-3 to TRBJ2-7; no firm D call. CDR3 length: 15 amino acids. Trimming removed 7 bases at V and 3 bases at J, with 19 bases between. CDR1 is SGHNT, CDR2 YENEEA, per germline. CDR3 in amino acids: CASMTPRPHDYEQYF. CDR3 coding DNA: TGTGCCAGCATGACCCCGAGACCTCATGACTACGAGCAGTACTTC.

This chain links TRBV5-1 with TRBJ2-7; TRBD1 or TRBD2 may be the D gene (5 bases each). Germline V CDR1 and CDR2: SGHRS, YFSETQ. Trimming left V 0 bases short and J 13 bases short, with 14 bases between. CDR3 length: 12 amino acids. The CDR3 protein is CASSLAGAHVYF. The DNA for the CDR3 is TGCGCCAGCAGCTTGGCCGGGGCGCATGTCTACTTC.

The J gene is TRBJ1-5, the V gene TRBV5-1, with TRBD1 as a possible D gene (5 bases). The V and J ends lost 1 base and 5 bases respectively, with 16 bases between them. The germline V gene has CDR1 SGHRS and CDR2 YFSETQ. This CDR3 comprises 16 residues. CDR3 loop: CASSLWGRAGDQPQHF. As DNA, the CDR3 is TGCGCCAGCAGCTTGTGGGGCAGGGCCGGTGATCAGCCCCAGCATTTT.

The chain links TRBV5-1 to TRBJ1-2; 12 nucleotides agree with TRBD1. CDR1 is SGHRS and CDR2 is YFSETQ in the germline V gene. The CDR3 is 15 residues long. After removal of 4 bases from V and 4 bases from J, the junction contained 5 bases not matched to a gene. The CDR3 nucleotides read TGCGCCAGCAGCGTGGGGACAGGGGGCTTCTATGGCTACACCTTC. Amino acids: CASSVGTGGFYGYTF.

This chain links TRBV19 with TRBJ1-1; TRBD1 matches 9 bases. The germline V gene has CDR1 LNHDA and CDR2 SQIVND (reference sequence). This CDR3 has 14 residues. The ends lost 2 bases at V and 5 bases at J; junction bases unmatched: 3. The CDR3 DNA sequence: TGTGCCAGTAGTATAACGGGACAGGGAACTGAAGCTTTCTTT. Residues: CASSITGQGTEAFF.

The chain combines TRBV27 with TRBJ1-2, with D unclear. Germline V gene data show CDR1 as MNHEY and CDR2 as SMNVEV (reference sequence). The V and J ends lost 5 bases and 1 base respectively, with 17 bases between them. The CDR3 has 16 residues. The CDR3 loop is CASSPQHPMVNYGYTF. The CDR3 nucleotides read TGTGCCAGCAGTCCACAGCACCCTATGGTTAACTATGGCTACACCTTC.

The CDR3 region has the DNA TGTGCCAGCTCTAGCGGGGGTAGCTGGGATACGCAGTATTTT. It yields the protein CASSSGGSWDTQYF. The V gene is TRBV28, the J gene TRBJ2-3; 10 positions agree with TRBD2. The CDR3 covers 14 residues. Per the germline V gene, CDR1 is MDHEN and CDR2 is SYDVKM. The V gene end was trimmed by 8 bases and the J gene end by 6 bases; junction bases not matched to a gene: 8.